A single T cell receptor (beta chain) is shown here with its context. This record comes from a study of T cell responses to AZD1222 COVID-19 vaccine. Profiling relied on immunoSEQ multiplex PCR, and the TCRdb table lists in-frame clones only, not all of them. The profile shows over 150,000 clones, 85% to 95% of them singletons. Germline CDR1 MNHEY, CDR2 SMNVEV (reference sequence). The ends were cut back, 6 bases at V and 5 bases at J, with 16 bases in the middle. This CDR3 is built from 14 residues. Here the sequenced sample was peripheral blood, taken 28 days after the second dose of the MenACWY control vaccine. The receptor comes from an adult who received the MenACWY meningococcal vaccine as a control. The genes are TRBV27 and TRBJ2-5, with a tentative D call TRBD1 (6 bases). The DNA for the CDR3 is TGTGCCAGCAGAGCATTTGGGGGCCTGGAGACCCAGTACTTC. Protein product: CASRAFGGLETQYF.